Shown below are 12 T cell receptor beta chains from a single sample sequenced in a study of Graves' ophthalmopathy and Graves' hyperthyroidism. As the template, RNA transcripts were used to amplify TCR beta CDR3 regions. HTBI-primed first-round RT-PCR preceded second-round multiplex PCR. A single record per CDR3 protein comes from TCRdb applying MiXCR to the multiplex PCR reads. The sample lists more than 300,000 distinct CDR3 sequences, 15% seen once, with 5.5% to 7% in the top ten. The sequencing sample was made of peripheral blood. The receptors were gathered from a woman younger than 30 with stable Graves' hyperthyroidism.

This clonotype showed up many times. This chain links TRBV6-2 or TRBV6-3 with TRBJ1-1; D unclear. The V gene's germline CDR1 is MNHEY and CDR2 SVGEGT. V was clipped by 0 bases and J by 0 bases, with 8 bases between them. The CDR3 is 15 residues long. CDR3 amino acids: CASSYSIELNTEAFF. The DNA for the CDR3 is TGTGCCAGCAGTTACTCGATCGAGTTGAACACTGAAGCTTTCTTT.

Details on this clonotype: A read error is possible here, since a much larger clone lies one base away. V usage is TRBV19 and J usage is TRBJ1-1; tentatively, D is TRBD1 (6 bases). The CDR3 runs to 16 residues. The germline V gene encodes CDR1 LNHDA and CDR2 SQIVND (reference sequence). The chain's CDR3 is CASSFRDIEVNTEACF. The CDR3 DNA is TGTGCCAGTAGTTTCCGGGACATCGAGGTGAACACTGAAGCTTGCTTT. Full variable domain (outside the CDR3, taken from reference TRBV19 and TRBJ1-1): DGGITQSPKYLFRKEGQNVTLSCEQNLNHDAMYWYRQDPGQGLRLIYYSQIVNDFQKGDIAEGYSVSREKKESFPLTVTSAQKNPTAFYLCASSFRDIEVNTEACFGQGTRLTVV.

In its sample, this clonotype was seen many times. The V gene is TRBV7-3, the J gene TRBJ2-7, with D possibly being TRBD2 (5 bases). V lost 1 base, J lost 3 bases, and 13 bases lay in between. The germline V gene encodes CDR1 SGHTA and CDR2 FQGTGA. CDR3 length: 15 residues. The CDR3 coding sequence is TGTGCCAGCAGCTTAAAACCCGGCGAGGGCTACGAGCAGTACTTC. Translating it yields CASSLKPGEGYEQYF.

This clonotype was picked up many times. This sequence joins TRBV3-1 and TRBJ2-7; tentative D call: TRBD2 (5 bases). The CDR3 runs 16 residues. Germline V gives CDR1 LGHDT, CDR2 YNNKEL (reference sequence). Trimming cost V 0 bases and J 0 bases, with 12 bases left between them. CDR3 nucleotides: TGTGCCAGCAGCCAAGATCCCGGACTGAGCTCCTACGAGCAGTACTTC. Translating gives CASSQDPGLSSYEQYF.

This clonotype was found many times. This chain links TRBV12-3 or TRBV12-4 with TRBJ2-2, with unresolved D. The V end lost 5 bases, the J end lost 7 bases, and 11 bases lay between the germline ends. The CDR3 is 13 amino acids. In nucleotides, the CDR3 is TGTGCCAGCAGTACACTGGGTATCGGGGAGCTGTTTTTT. This translates into CASSTLGIGELFF.

Many counts were recorded for this clonotype. The V and J genes are TRBV7-8 and TRBJ1-1; 7 nucleotides agree with TRBD1. Germline-derived CDR1 and CDR2 are SGHVS and FQNEAQ. The junction had 12 bases not matched to a gene; V was cut back by 8 bases and J by 9 bases. The CDR3 is made up of 13 amino acids. CDR3 sequence (DNA): TGTGCCAGCGGGATGACGGAGACAGGGAAAGCTTTCTTT. This translates into CASGMTETGKAFF.

The rearrangement links TRBV15 to TRBJ2-5, with 9 bases identical to TRBD2. The germline V gene encodes CDR1 LNHNV and CDR2 YYDKDF (reference sequence). The CDR3 loop spans 14 amino acids. V shed 3 bases, J shed 5 bases, and the junction held 4 bases outside the gene matches. CDR3 residues: CATSSRLADETQYF. The DNA of the CDR3 is TGTGCCACCAGCAGTAGACTAGCGGATGAGACCCAGTACTTC.

As concerns this clonotype: The junction differs from germline at one of its ends, possibly a read error. The V and J genes are TRBV12-3 or TRBV12-4 and TRBJ1-1, with TRBD1 as a possible D gene (6 bases). The CDR3 totals 13 residues. Here the CDR3 reads CASSFSRDTDAFF. CDR3 sequence (DNA): TGTGCCAGCAGTTTTAGCAGGGACACTGATGCTTTCTTT.

This clonotype showed up just a few times. With a much larger clone just one base away, this may be a read error. This chain joins TRBV2 and TRBJ2-5; D is possibly TRBD1 (6 bases). CDR1 is SNHLY, CDR2 FYNNEI, per germline. The CDR3 runs to 12 residues. The CDR3 DNA reads TGTGCCAGCGGTTGGGGACAAGATACCCAGTACTTC. This codes for CASGWGQDTQYF.

The table lists this clonotype with many counts. V is TRBV29-1 and J is TRBJ1-2, with D tentatively TRBD1 (6 bases). Trimming shortened V by 7 bases and J by 0 bases, and 15 bases separated the two germline ends. The CDR3 is 14 amino acids. Germline V gene data show CDR1 as SQVTM and CDR2 as ANQGSEA. The CDR3 is CSDTLTGTNYGYTF. The CDR3 nucleotides read TGCAGCGACACCCTGACAGGAACTAACTATGGCTACACCTTC.

This clonotype was counted ten times or more. V and J are TRBV7-6 and TRBJ2-7, with D perhaps TRBD2 (6 bases). V dropped 1 base and J dropped 7 bases, with 11 bases sitting between them. Germline V gene lookup returns CDR1 SGHVS and CDR2 FNYEAQ. The CDR3 loop spans 13 amino acids. As DNA, the CDR3 is TGTGCCAGCAGCTTAGGGGGGGACGGGGAGCAGTACTTC. Protein product: CASSLGGDGEQYF.

This clonotype was observed many times. The V call is TRBV27, the J call TRBJ2-2, with 9 nucleotides matching TRBD1. Germline loops: CDR1 MNHEY, CDR2 SMNVEV (reference sequence). The trim removed 2 bases at V and 7 bases at J, leaving 11 bases unmatched. CDR3 size: 17 residues. The CDR3 DNA reads as TGTGCCAGCAGTTTAAGGTCGATACAGGGGGCTATCGGGGAGCTGTTTTTT. This sequence encodes CASSLRSIQGAIGELFF.